Listed here are 5 T cell receptor beta chains from one sample, sequenced in a study of shared clonotypes between healthy human individuals. Some clones are missing from TCRdb's copy, which holds only in-frame ones; the method was immunoSEQ multiplex PCR. The table lists millions of clones, more than 85% of them singletons. Only CD45RO-negative cells positively selected for CCR7 counted as naive CD8 cells, so terminally differentiated effector memory CD45RA+ cells were excluded. The sample comprised naive CD8+ T cells from PBMCs. These receptor sequences come from a man between 18 and 35 years old in good health. Some clones in this sample may be carry-over from other donors' samples.

The V and J genes are TRBV6-1 and TRBJ1-2; no reliable D call. V was cut by 2 bases and J by 4 bases, with 11 bases left in between. This CDR3 is built from 14 residues. Per germline, CDR1 MNHNS and CDR2 SASEGT. This chain's CDR3 is CASSEYSLLYGYTF. The CDR3 DNA follows: TGTGCCAGCAGTGAATATAGTCTACTCTATGGCTACACCTTC.

The CDR3 DNA follows: TGTGCCAGTAGTATCCGGGACAGTCTTCAGCCCCAGCATTTT. Protein: CASSIRDSLQPQHF. The rearrangement links TRBV19 to TRBJ1-5, with 7 bases aligning to TRBD1. The CDR3 contains 14 residues. CDR1 LNHDA and CDR2 SQIVND come from the germline V gene (reference sequence). After removal of 3 bases from V and 6 bases from J, the junction contained 5 bases not matched to a gene.

The genes are TRBV12-5 and TRBJ2-5, with TRBD2 matching over 8 bases. Germline V gene sequence: CDR1 LGHNT, CDR2 FRNRAP. After removal of 0 bases from V and 4 bases from J, the junction contained 10 bases not matched to a gene. This CDR3 is 17 amino acids long. This CDR3 is CASGLVPSGSARETQYF. CDR3 in DNA: TGTGCTAGTGGTTTGGTTCCCAGCGGGAGCGCTAGAGAGACCCAGTACTTC.

The chain couples TRBV7-9 to TRBJ1-4, with TRBD1 matching over 7 bases. The V gene end was trimmed by 3 bases and the J gene end by 8 bases; junction bases not matched to a gene: 12. The germline V gene has CDR1 SEHNR and CDR2 FQNEAQ (reference sequence). The CDR3 has 16 residues. The CDR3 DNA reads as TGTGCCAGCAGCTTCCCCGGAGGAGGGGGCGCGGAAAAACTGTTTTTT. This encodes CASSFPGGGGAEKLFF. Drawing the rest from reference TRBV7-9 and TRBJ1-4, the complete variable domain is DTGVSQNPRHKITKRGQNVTFRCDPISEHNRLYWYRQTLGQGPEFLTYFQNEAQLEKSRLLSDRFSAERPKGSFSTLEIQRTEQGDSAMYLCASSFPGGGGAEKLFFGSGTQLSVL.

This sequence joins TRBV7-9 and TRBJ1-2; D not certain. CDR3 length: 13 amino acids. In germline, CDR1 is SEHNR, CDR2 FQNEAQ (reference sequence). Trimming removed 4 bases at V and 8 bases at J, with 14 bases between. This chain's CDR3 is CASSSNPLWGYTF. The CDR3 DNA reads TGTGCCAGCAGCTCAAACCCCCTGTGGGGCTACACCTTC. Looking up the rest from reference TRBV7-9 and TRBJ1-2 gives the full variable domain: DTGVSQNPRHKITKRGQNVTFRCDPISEHNRLYWYRQTLGQGPEFLTYFQNEAQLEKSRLLSDRFSAERPKGSFSTLEIQRTEQGDSAMYLCASSSNPLWGYTFGSGTRLTVV.